This is a list of T cell receptor beta chains from one sample in a study of cytomegalovirus exposure and HLA in healthy donors. Assay used: immunoSEQ multiplex PCR; TCRdb lists only in-frame clones, some missing. This sample has 100,000 to 130,000 clones, with 82% found just once. Source material: PBMCs. Receptor source: a man aged 25-40 years in good health and CMV-seropositive. The CDR3 runs from the conserved cysteine through the conserved F or W. The size field is filled for only some rows; it gives once, few, many or a size class.

j_call	v_call	clone_size	cdr3_aa
TRBJ1-2	TRBV5-5	.	CASRVNRVLGGYTF
TRBJ1-1	TRBV6-4	.	CASSLHGQADEAFF
TRBJ2-5	TRBV6-5	.	CASSYGGETQYF
TRBJ2-1	TRBV14	once	CASSQDWTVSYNEQFF
TRBJ1-5	TRBV4-1	.	CASSQETGNQPQHF
TRBJ1-5	TRBV2	.	CASSRLLQPQHF
TRBJ1-2	TRBV5-3	few	CARSSPGGRYPGYTF
TRBJ2-2	TRBV5-6	.	CASSFRVLAGELFF
TRBJ1-2	TRBV10-3	.	CAISEDSKSYGYTF
TRBJ2-2	TRBV19	.	CAGSGPGTGELFF
TRBJ1-2	TRBV25-1	.	CASSEYEGDNYGYTF
TRBJ2-5	TRBV10-3	.	CAIRRHQDETQYF
TRBJ1-2	TRBV4-1	.	CASSQDRGGYTF
TRBJ2-7	TRBV10-3	.	CAIRETSFEQYF
TRBJ1-1	TRBV5-4	once	CASSPGGSANTEAFF
TRBJ2-7	TRBV11-3	.	CASSPVVDSLSYEQYF
TRBJ1-1	TRBV21-1	.	CASSKNLRGGTEAFF
TRBJ2-3	TRBV7-6	once	CASSLAGGVTDTQYF
TRBJ2-3	TRBV2	.	CASSEIPGLGTDTQYF
TRBJ1-4	TRBV7-2	few	CASSPGGLREKLFF
TRBJ2-2	TRBV11-2	.	CASSFAAGELFF
TRBJ2-2	TRBV30	once	CAWSSFGELFF
TRBJ1-1	TRBV18	.	CASSPPPGDVYMNTEAFF
TRBJ1-4	TRBV7-9	.	CASSLPLGEINEKLFF